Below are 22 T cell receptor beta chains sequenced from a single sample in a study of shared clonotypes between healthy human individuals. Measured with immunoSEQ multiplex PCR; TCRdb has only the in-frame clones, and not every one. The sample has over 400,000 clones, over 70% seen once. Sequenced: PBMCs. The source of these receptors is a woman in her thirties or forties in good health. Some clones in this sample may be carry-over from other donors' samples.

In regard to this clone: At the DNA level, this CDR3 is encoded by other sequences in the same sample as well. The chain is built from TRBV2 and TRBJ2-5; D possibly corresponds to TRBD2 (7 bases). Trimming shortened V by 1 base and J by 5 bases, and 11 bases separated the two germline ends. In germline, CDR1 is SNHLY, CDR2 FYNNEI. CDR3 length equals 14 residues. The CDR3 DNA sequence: TGTGCCAGCAGTGAAGGGACTAGGGGGGAGACCCAGTACTTC. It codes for CASSEGTRGETQYF.

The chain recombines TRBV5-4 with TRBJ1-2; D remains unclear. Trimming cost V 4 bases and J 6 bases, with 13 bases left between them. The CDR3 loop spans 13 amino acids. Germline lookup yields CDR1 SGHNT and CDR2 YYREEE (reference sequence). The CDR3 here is CASSPWSDHGYTF. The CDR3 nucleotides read TGTGCCAGCAGCCCCTGGTCAGACCATGGCTACACCTTC.

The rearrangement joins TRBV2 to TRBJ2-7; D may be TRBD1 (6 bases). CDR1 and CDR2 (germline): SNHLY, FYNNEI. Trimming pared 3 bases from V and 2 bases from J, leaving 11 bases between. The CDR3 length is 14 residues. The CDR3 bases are TGTGCCAGCAGTGATCGGACAGCAGCCTACGAGCAGTACTTC. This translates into CASSDRTAAYEQYF.

The CDR3 loop is CASKTPRTDTQYF. CDR3 DNA: TGTGCCAGTAAGACCCCACGCACAGATACGCAGTATTTT. J is TRBJ2-3 and V is TRBV27, with D uncertain. Germline-derived CDR1 and CDR2 are MNHEY and SMNVEV (reference sequence). V was shortened by 9 bases and J by 1 base, with 11 bases between the two germline ends. This CDR3 comprises 13 residues.

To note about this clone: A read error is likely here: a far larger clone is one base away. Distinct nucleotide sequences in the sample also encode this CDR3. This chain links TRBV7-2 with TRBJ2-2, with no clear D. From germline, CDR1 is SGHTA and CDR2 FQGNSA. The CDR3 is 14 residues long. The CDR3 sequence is CASSPTEHTGELFF. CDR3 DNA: TGTGCCAGCAGTCCGACGGAGCACACCGGAGAGCTGTTTTTT.

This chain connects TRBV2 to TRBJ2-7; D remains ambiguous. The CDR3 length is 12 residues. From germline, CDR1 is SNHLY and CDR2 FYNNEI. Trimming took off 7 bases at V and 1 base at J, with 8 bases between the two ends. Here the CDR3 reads CASMHTSYEQYF. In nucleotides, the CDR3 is TGTGCCAGCATGCACACTTCCTACGAGCAGTACTTC.

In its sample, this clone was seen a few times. CDR3 sequence reads: CASSQDWGYNQPQHF. As DNA, the CDR3 is TGCGCCAGCAGCCAAGATTGGGGGTACAATCAGCCCCAGCATTTT. This rearrangement joins TRBV4-3 to TRBJ1-5; D possibly corresponds to TRBD1 (5 bases). The CDR3 runs 15 residues. The V gene lost 0 bases and the J gene lost 3 bases, with 9 bases spanning the gap. Germline V lookup: CDR1 LGHNA, CDR2 YSLEER.

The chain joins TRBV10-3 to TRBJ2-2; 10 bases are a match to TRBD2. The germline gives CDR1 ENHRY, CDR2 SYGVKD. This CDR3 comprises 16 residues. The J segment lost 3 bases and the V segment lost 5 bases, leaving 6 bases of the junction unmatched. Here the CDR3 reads CAISTLAGDDTGELFF. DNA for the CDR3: TGTGCCATCAGTACCCTAGCGGGAGACGACACCGGGGAGCTGTTTTTT.

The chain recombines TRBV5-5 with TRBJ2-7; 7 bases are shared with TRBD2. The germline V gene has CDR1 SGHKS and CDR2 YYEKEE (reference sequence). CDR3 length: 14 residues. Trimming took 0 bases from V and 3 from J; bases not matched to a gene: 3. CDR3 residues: CASSLAASGYEQYF. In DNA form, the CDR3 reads TGTGCCAGCAGCTTGGCAGCTAGCGGCTACGAGCAGTACTTC.

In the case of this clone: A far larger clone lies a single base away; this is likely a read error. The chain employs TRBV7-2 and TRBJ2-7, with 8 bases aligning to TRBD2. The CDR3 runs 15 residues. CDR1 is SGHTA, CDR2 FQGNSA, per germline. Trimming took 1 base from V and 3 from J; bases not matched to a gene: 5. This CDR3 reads CASSLVAGWIYEQYF. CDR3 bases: TGTGCCAGCAGCTTAGTAGCGGGATGGATCTACGAGCAGTACTTC.

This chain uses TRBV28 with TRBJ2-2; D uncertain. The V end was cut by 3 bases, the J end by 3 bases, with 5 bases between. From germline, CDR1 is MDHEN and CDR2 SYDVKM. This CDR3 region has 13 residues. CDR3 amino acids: CASSLWDTGELFF. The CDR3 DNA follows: TGTGCCAGCAGTTTGTGGGACACCGGGGAGCTGTTTTTT.

CDR3 loop: CASSYRREHTGELFF. The CDR3 DNA sequence: TGTGCCAGCAGTTATAGGCGGGAGCACACCGGGGAGCTGTTTTTT. The gene calls are TRBV6-5 and TRBJ2-2, with 7 bases lining up with TRBD2. The CDR3 is 15 residues long. The germline gives CDR1 MNHEY, CDR2 SVGAGI. The J segment lost 3 bases and the V segment lost 3 bases, leaving 4 bases of the junction unmatched.

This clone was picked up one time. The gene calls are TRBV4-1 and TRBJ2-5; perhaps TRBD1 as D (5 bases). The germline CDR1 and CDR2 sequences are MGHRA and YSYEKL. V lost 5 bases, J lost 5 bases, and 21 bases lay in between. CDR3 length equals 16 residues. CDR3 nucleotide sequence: TGCGCCAGCAGCTCTCCTCAAAGGGGCGCCCAGGAGACCCAGTACTTC. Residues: CASSSPQRGAQETQYF.

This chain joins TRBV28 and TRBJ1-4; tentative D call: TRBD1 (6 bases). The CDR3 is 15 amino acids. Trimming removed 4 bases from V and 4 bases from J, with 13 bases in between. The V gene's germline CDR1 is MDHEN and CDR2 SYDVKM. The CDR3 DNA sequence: TGTGCCAGCAGTTCACCAGGGGCAGTTAATGAAAAACTGTTTTTT. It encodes CASSSPGAVNEKLFF.

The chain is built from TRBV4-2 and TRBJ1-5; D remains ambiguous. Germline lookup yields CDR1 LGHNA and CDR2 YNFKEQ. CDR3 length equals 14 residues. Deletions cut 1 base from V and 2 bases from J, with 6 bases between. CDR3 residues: CASSQVAGNQPQHF. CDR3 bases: TGTGCCAGCAGCCAAGTAGCAGGCAATCAGCCCCAGCATTTT.

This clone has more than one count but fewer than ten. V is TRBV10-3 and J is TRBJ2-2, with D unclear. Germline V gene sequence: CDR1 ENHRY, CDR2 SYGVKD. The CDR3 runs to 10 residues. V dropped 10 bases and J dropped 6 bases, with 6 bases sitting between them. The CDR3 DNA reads TGTGCCAGCTACGCCGGGGAGCTGTTTTTT. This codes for CASYAGELFF.

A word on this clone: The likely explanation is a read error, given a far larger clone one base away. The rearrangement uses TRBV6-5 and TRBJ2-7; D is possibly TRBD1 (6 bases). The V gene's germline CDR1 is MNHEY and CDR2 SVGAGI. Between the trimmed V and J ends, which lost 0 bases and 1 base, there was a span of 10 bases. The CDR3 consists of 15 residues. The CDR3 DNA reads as TGTGCCAGCAGTTACTCCGTACAGGGTTCCTACGAGCAGTACTTC. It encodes CASSYSVQGSYEQYF.

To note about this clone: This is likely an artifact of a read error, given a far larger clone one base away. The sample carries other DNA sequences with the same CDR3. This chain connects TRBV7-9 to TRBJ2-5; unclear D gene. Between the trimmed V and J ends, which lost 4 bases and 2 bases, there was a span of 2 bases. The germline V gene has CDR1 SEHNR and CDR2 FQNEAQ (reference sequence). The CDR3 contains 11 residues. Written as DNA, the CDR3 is TGTGCCAGCAGCTCACAAGAGACCCAGTACTTC. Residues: CASSSQETQYF.

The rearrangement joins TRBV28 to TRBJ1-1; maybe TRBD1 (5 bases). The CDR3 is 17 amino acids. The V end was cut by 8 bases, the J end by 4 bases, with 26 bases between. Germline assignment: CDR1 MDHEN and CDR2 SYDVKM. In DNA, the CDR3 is TGTGCCAGCTCCTTGGGGGGTGGGAGGGGCGAACGCACTGAAGCTTTCTTT. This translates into CASSLGGGRGERTEAFF.

In nucleotides, the CDR3 is TGCGCCAGCAGCTTGGTCGACGCGGGTCTAGAGACCCAGTACTTC. Residues: CASSLVDAGLETQYF. The chain recombines TRBV5-1 with TRBJ2-5; possible D gene TRBD2, 5 bases. The germline gives CDR1 SGHRS, CDR2 YFSETQ. The CDR3 has 15 amino acids. V was trimmed by 0 bases and J by 4 bases, leaving 13 bases between them.

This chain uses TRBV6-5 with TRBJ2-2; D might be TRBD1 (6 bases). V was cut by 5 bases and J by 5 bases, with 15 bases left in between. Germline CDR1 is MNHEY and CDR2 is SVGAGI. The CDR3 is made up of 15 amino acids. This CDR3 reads CASSPRRRGTGELFF. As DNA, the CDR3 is TGTGCCAGCAGTCCCCGGCGCAGGGGAACCGGGGAGCTGTTTTTT.

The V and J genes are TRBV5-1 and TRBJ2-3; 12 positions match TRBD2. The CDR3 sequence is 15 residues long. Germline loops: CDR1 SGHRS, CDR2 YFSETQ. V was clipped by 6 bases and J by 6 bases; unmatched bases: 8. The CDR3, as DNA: TGCGCCAGCAAGTGGCTGGGACTAGCGGGCGATACGCAGTATTTT. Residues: CASKWLGLAGDTQYF. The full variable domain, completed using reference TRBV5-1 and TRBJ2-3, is KAGVTQTPRYLIKTRGQQVTLSCSPISGHRSVSWYQQTPGQGLQFLFEYFSETQRNKGNFPGRFSGRQFSNSRSEMNVSTLELGDSALYLCASKWLGLAGDTQYFGPGTRLTVL.